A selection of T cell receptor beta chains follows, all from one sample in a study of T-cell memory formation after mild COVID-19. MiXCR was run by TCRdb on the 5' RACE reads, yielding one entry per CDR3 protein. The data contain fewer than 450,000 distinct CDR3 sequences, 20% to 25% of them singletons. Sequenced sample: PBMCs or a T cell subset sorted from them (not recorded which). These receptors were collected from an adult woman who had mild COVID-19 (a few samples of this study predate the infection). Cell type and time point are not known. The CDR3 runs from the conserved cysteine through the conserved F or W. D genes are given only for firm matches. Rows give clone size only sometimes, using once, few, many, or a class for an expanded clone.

CDR3nt: TGCGCCAGCAGCTTGGAAGGGACAGGGATCTACGAGCAGTACTTC; CDR3aa: CASSLEGTGIYEQYF; j_gene: TRBJ2-7; d_gene: TRBD1; v_gene: TRBV5-1; abundance: few
CDR3nt: TGTGCCTGGAGTGTCCGGACAGGGGTGAGCACAGATACGCAGTATTTT; CDR3aa: CAWSVRTGVSTDTQYF; j_gene: TRBJ2-3; d_gene: TRBD1; v_gene: TRBV30; abundance: -
CDR3nt: TGTGCCAGCAGTTTATTTCAAAGGGGTGGCTACACCTTC; CDR3aa: CASSLFQRGGYTF; j_gene: TRBJ1-2; d_gene: -; v_gene: TRBV12-3/TRBV12-4; abundance: few
CDR3nt: TGTGCCAGCTCACCCGGACAGGGAGAAGGTTATGGCTACACCTTC; CDR3aa: CASSPGQGEGYGYTF; j_gene: TRBJ1-2; d_gene: TRBD1; v_gene: TRBV18; abundance: -
CDR3nt: TGTGCCAGCAGCTCTATCGGACCCTATCTAGCCAAAAACATTCAGTACTTC; CDR3aa: CASSSIGPYLAKNIQYF; j_gene: TRBJ2-4; d_gene: -; v_gene: TRBV7-9; abundance: few
CDR3nt: TGTGCCAGCAGCCCACTTGAGGCCCTCTCCTACAATGAGCAGTTCTTC; CDR3aa: CASSPLEALSYNEQFF; j_gene: TRBJ2-1; d_gene: -; v_gene: TRBV4-2; abundance: few
CDR3nt: TGTGCCAGCAGTACCCCCCCCGGGACTAGCGGGAAGAGCTCCTACAATGAGCAGTTCTTC; CDR3aa: CASSTPPGTSGKSSYNEQFF; j_gene: TRBJ2-1; d_gene: TRBD2; v_gene: TRBV6-5; abundance: -
CDR3nt: TGTGCCAGCAGCTTATCGCCGAGGAATGAGCAGTTCTTC; CDR3aa: CASSLSPRNEQFF; j_gene: TRBJ2-1; d_gene: -; v_gene: TRBV7-8; abundance: -
CDR3nt: TGCGCCAGCAGCTTGCAGGGTTGGACTGAAGCTTTCTTT; CDR3aa: CASSLQGWTEAFF; j_gene: TRBJ1-1; d_gene: -; v_gene: TRBV5-1; abundance: -
CDR3nt: TGCAGTGCTAGCTCTCTAGCGGGAGATGAGTACGAGCAGTACTTC; CDR3aa: CSASSLAGDEYEQYF; j_gene: TRBJ2-7; d_gene: TRBD2; v_gene: TRBV20-1; abundance: few
CDR3nt: TGTGCCAGCAGTTACCGGCCGCGGACTAGGGTGAACACTGAAGCTTTCTTT; CDR3aa: CASSYRPRTRVNTEAFF; j_gene: TRBJ1-1; d_gene: -; v_gene: TRBV6-2/TRBV6-3; abundance: -
CDR3nt: TGTGCCAGCAGTGAGGGGGACGAGCAGTACTTC; CDR3aa: CASSEGDEQYF; j_gene: TRBJ2-7; d_gene: -; v_gene: TRBV25-1; abundance: -
CDR3nt: TGTGCCAGCAGTTACTCTACAGGGCTGACCACTGAAGCTTTCTTT; CDR3aa: CASSYSTGLTTEAFF; j_gene: TRBJ1-1; d_gene: -; v_gene: TRBV6-5; abundance: -
CDR3nt: TGTGCCTGGAGTGTAAGAGCGTGGAGAAGGTCAAGTAACTATGGCTACACCTTC; CDR3aa: CAWSVRAWRRSSNYGYTF; j_gene: TRBJ1-2; d_gene: -; v_gene: TRBV30; abundance: -
CDR3nt: TGTGCCAGCAGAGGGACAGTCAACTCACCCCTCCACTTT; CDR3aa: CASRGTVNSPLHF; j_gene: TRBJ1-6; d_gene: TRBD1; v_gene: TRBV6-5; abundance: -
CDR3nt: TGTGCCAGCAGCTTCGGGACAGGGACTATTAACTATGGCTACACCTTC; CDR3aa: CASSFGTGTINYGYTF; j_gene: TRBJ1-2; d_gene: TRBD1; v_gene: TRBV7-9; abundance: -
CDR3nt: TGCAGTGCTAGAGACGGATGGACCAACACTGAAGCTTTCTTT; CDR3aa: CSARDGWTNTEAFF; j_gene: TRBJ1-1; d_gene: -; v_gene: TRBV20-1; abundance: -
CDR3nt: TGTGCCAGCAGCCCCTTTGGAACGGGCGAGCAGTACTTC; CDR3aa: CASSPFGTGEQYF; j_gene: TRBJ2-7; d_gene: -; v_gene: TRBV3-1; abundance: -
CDR3nt: TGCGCCAGCAGCCAAATACCCGGACAAACGAACACTGAAGCTTTCTTT; CDR3aa: CASSQIPGQTNTEAFF; j_gene: TRBJ1-1; d_gene: -; v_gene: TRBV4-1; abundance: few
CDR3nt: TGTGCCAGCAGTTACTCTTGGATTGGGGACAGATCCTACGAGCAGTACTTC; CDR3aa: CASSYSWIGDRSYEQYF; j_gene: TRBJ2-7; d_gene: TRBD1; v_gene: TRBV6-2/TRBV6-3; abundance: -
CDR3nt: TGCGCCAGCAGCCAAGTTGGGCAGGTCGAGAACGAGCAGTACTTC; CDR3aa: CASSQVGQVENEQYF; j_gene: TRBJ2-7; d_gene: -; v_gene: TRBV4-3; abundance: many
CDR3nt: TGTGCCAGCTCACCAGGTCGATCCGGGGAGACCCAGTACTTC; CDR3aa: CASSPGRSGETQYF; j_gene: TRBJ2-5; d_gene: -; v_gene: TRBV18; abundance: -
CDR3nt: TGTGCCAGCAGTTACCTTGGAAGACATCAGCCCCAGCATTTT; CDR3aa: CASSYLGRHQPQHF; j_gene: TRBJ1-5; d_gene: -; v_gene: TRBV6-2/TRBV6-3; abundance: -
CDR3nt: TGTGCCAGCAGCCCTCGACTAGCGGATACGCAGTATTTT; CDR3aa: CASSPRLADTQYF; j_gene: TRBJ2-3; d_gene: TRBD2; v_gene: TRBV7-3; abundance: -
CDR3nt: TGCAGTGCTAGAGATCCGAGGACAGGGGGCCTCAATCAGCCCCAGCATTTT; CDR3aa: CSARDPRTGGLNQPQHF; j_gene: TRBJ1-5; d_gene: TRBD1; v_gene: TRBV20-1; abundance: -
CDR3nt: TGTGCCAGCAGTCGAGGGGGTTACTATGGCTACACCTTC; CDR3aa: CASSRGGYYGYTF; j_gene: TRBJ1-2; d_gene: -; v_gene: TRBV12-3/TRBV12-4; abundance: many
CDR3nt: TGTGCCAGCAGTGACACTAGGGGGAACTATGGCTACACCTTC; CDR3aa: CASSDTRGNYGYTF; j_gene: TRBJ1-2; d_gene: -; v_gene: TRBV25-1; abundance: -
CDR3nt: TGCAGCAGCGGGCCTCGCACAGATACGCAGTATTTT; CDR3aa: CSSGPRTDTQYF; j_gene: TRBJ2-3; d_gene: -; v_gene: TRBV20-1; abundance: -
CDR3nt: TGTGCCAGCAGTCCCGACCCCGGGACTCAGTACAATGAGCAGTTCTTC; CDR3aa: CASSPDPGTQYNEQFF; j_gene: TRBJ2-1; d_gene: -; v_gene: TRBV6-5; abundance: -
CDR3nt: TGTGCCAGCAAAATCCCCGGGACGGCGCGCTTT; CDR3aa: CASKIPGTARF; j_gene: TRBJ1-6; d_gene: -; v_gene: TRBV7-7; abundance: few
CDR3nt: TGTGCCAGCAGCTTGGGGACAGGGCAAGTTGAAGCTTTCTTT; CDR3aa: CASSLGTGQVEAFF; j_gene: TRBJ1-1; d_gene: TRBD1; v_gene: TRBV5-6; abundance: -
CDR3nt: TGTGCCAGCAGCTTAGGAGGGGGGGCGCAAAACATTCAGTACTTC; CDR3aa: CASSLGGGAQNIQYF; j_gene: TRBJ2-4; d_gene: -; v_gene: TRBV7-9; abundance: few
CDR3nt: TGTGCCAGCAGCTTCCTGGAAGCGTGGAATCAGCCCCAGCATTTT; CDR3aa: CASSFLEAWNQPQHF; j_gene: TRBJ1-5; d_gene: -; v_gene: TRBV5-5; abundance: few
CDR3nt: TGCAGTGCTAAGGGGGGCTCTGGAAACACCATATATTTT; CDR3aa: CSAKGGSGNTIYF; j_gene: TRBJ1-3; d_gene: -; v_gene: TRBV20-1; abundance: -
CDR3nt: TGCGCCAGCAGCCAACTCGGGACATTTCAAGAGACCCAGTACTTC; CDR3aa: CASSQLGTFQETQYF; j_gene: TRBJ2-5; d_gene: -; v_gene: TRBV4-1; abundance: -
CDR3nt: TGCGCCAGCAGCTTGGGGGCAACTAATGAAAAACTGTTTTTT; CDR3aa: CASSLGATNEKLFF; j_gene: TRBJ1-4; d_gene: -; v_gene: TRBV5-1; abundance: many
CDR3nt: TGTGCCAGCAGCCCACGGACAGGGTACCGGATCACCTTC; CDR3aa: CASSPRTGYRITF; j_gene: TRBJ1-2; d_gene: TRBD1; v_gene: TRBV6-5; abundance: few
CDR3nt: TGTGCCAGCACCCGACTAGCGGGGGCCTCTGGGGCCAACGTCCTGACTTTC; CDR3aa: CASTRLAGASGANVLTF; j_gene: TRBJ2-6; d_gene: TRBD2; v_gene: TRBV4-2; abundance: -
CDR3nt: TGTGCCAGCAGATCAGACTATCTCAAAAATTCACCCCTCCACTTT; CDR3aa: CASRSDYLKNSPLHF; j_gene: TRBJ1-6; d_gene: -; v_gene: TRBV7-9; abundance: -
CDR3nt: TGTGCCAGCAGCTTGGACAGCGGGACACTTAATGAAGCTTTCTTT; CDR3aa: CASSLDSGTLNEAFF; j_gene: TRBJ1-1; d_gene: -; v_gene: TRBV7-2; abundance: few
CDR3nt: TGTGCCTGGAGTGTAGCGGGAGATACGCAGTATTTT; CDR3aa: CAWSVAGDTQYF; j_gene: TRBJ2-3; d_gene: -; v_gene: TRBV30; abundance: once
CDR3nt: TGTGCCAGCAGTGAAGCAAGTCGGGGCCCACGGGGCTACACCTTC; CDR3aa: CASSEASRGPRGYTF; j_gene: TRBJ1-2; d_gene: -; v_gene: TRBV2; abundance: few
CDR3nt: TGCAGTGCTAGGGCGGGGGGCACTGAAGCTTTCTTT; CDR3aa: CSARAGGTEAFF; j_gene: TRBJ1-1; d_gene: -; v_gene: TRBV20-1; abundance: -
CDR3nt: TGTGCCAGCAGCACCAGACTAGCGGGCAGCACAGATACGCAGTATTTT; CDR3aa: CASSTRLAGSTDTQYF; j_gene: TRBJ2-3; d_gene: TRBD2; v_gene: TRBV7-2; abundance: many
CDR3nt: TGTGCCAGCAGTGAATTCCCCACAGATACGCAGTATTTT; CDR3aa: CASSEFPTDTQYF; j_gene: TRBJ2-3; d_gene: -; v_gene: TRBV6-1; abundance: -
CDR3nt: TGCGCCAGCAGCTTGGGGCAGGGTATTTACACCTTC; CDR3aa: CASSLGQGIYTF; j_gene: TRBJ1-2; d_gene: -; v_gene: TRBV5-1; abundance: -
CDR3nt: TGTGCCAGCAGTTTAGCTGCGGCTGGGTACAATGAGCAGTTCTTC; CDR3aa: CASSLAAAGYNEQFF; j_gene: TRBJ2-1; d_gene: -; v_gene: TRBV12-3/TRBV12-4; abundance: few
CDR3nt: TGCAGTGCTGAGATGGGGCCCAACTATGGCTACACCTTC; CDR3aa: CSAEMGPNYGYTF; j_gene: TRBJ1-2; d_gene: -; v_gene: TRBV20-1; abundance: -
CDR3nt: TGTGCCAGCAGGCCCTGGGGGAGCAGGGCTCAGCCCCAGCATTTT; CDR3aa: CASRPWGSRAQPQHF; j_gene: TRBJ1-5; d_gene: -; v_gene: TRBV5-6; abundance: -